These 32 T cell receptor beta chains came from one sample sequenced in a study of beta chain features in type 1 diabetes. General study points: Among patients with Type 1 diabetes, TCRB CDR3s were moderately but significantly shorter in every one of the four CD4+ subsets.

Sequencing targeted expressed TCRB transcripts, as all isolated RNA had been reverse transcribed. Clones were sequenced by immunoSEQ multiplex PCR, and TCRdb holds only the in-frame ones, with some missing. This table holds around 53,000 clones, 55% to 70% found once. No antigen has been assigned to these receptors. Material for sequencing was stem cell memory CD4+ T cells from blood. The receptors come from a woman in her thirties with type 1 diabetes.

The gene calls are TRBV5-1 and TRBJ1-1, with TRBD1 identical over 11 bases. The CDR3 extends over 15 amino acids. V lost 4 bases and J lost 3; bases outside the gene matches: 5. Germline lookup yields CDR1 SGHRS and CDR2 YFSETQ. The CDR3 nucleotides are TGCGCCAGCAGCCCGGGGACAGGGGGGGACACTGAAGCTTTCTTT. Amino acids: CASSPGTGGDTEAFF.

This clone showed up just a few times. V and J are TRBV7-9 and TRBJ2-1; TRBD1 matches at 7 bases. Germline V gene sequence: CDR1 SEHNR, CDR2 FQNEAQ (reference sequence). V dropped 2 bases and J dropped 9; count of bases not matched to a gene: 7. The CDR3 covers 14 residues. The CDR3 is CASSLFDRDVEQFF. In nucleotides, the CDR3 is TGTGCCAGCAGCTTATTCGACAGGGACGTTGAGCAGTTCTTC.

This clone was picked up a small number of times. J is TRBJ2-7 and V is TRBV9, with D perhaps TRBD1 (6 bases). The germline V and J ends were trimmed by 2 bases and 0 bases, with 9 bases remaining between them. Germline CDR1 and CDR2: SGDLS and YYNGEE. The CDR3 spans 14 residues. The CDR3 DNA is TGTGCCAGCAGCGTCAGGGGTGACTCCTACGAGCAGTACTTC. It is translated as CASSVRGDSYEQYF. Full variable domain (missing parts from reference TRBV9 and TRBJ2-7): DSGVTQTPKHLITATGQRVTLRCSPRSGDLSVYWYQQSLDQGLQFLIQYYNGEERAKGNILERFSAQQFPDLHSELNLSSLELGDSALYFCASSVRGDSYEQYFGPGTRLTVT.

This clone was counted a few times. This rearrangement joins TRBV2 to TRBJ1-1, with D perhaps TRBD1 (5 bases). V lost 8 bases, J lost 3 bases, and 13 bases lay in between. The CDR3 covers 13 residues. Per germline, CDR1 SNHLY and CDR2 FYNNEI. The CDR3 bases are TGTGCCAGCGGAACAGGCCCGGACACTGAAGCTTTCTTT. Protein: CASGTGPDTEAFF.

The chain combines TRBV15 with TRBJ2-5; 8 bases fit TRBD2. CDR1 LNHNV and CDR2 YYDKDF come from the germline V gene (reference sequence). CDR3 length: 14 residues. The junction had 6 bases not matched to a gene; V was cut back by 4 bases and J by 5 bases. The chain's CDR3 is CATSKREWLETQYF. CDR3 in DNA: TGTGCCACCAGCAAGCGGGAGTGGCTCGAGACCCAGTACTTC. The full variable domain, completed using reference TRBV15 and TRBJ2-5, is DAMVIQNPRYQVTQFGKPVTLSCSQTLNHNVMYWYQQKSSQAPKLLFHYYDKDFNNEADTPDNFQSRRPNTSFCFLDIRSPGLGDTAMYLCATSKREWLETQYFGPGTRLLVL.

The gene calls are TRBV29-1 and TRBJ2-1; D is possibly TRBD2 (5 bases). Trimming removed 7 bases from V and 6 bases from J, with 19 bases in between. Germline V gene lookup returns CDR1 SQVTM and CDR2 ANQGSEA. This CDR3 is 14 amino acids long. Here the CDR3 DNA reads TGCAGCGGTGGACGGCTTGAGGGATTCAATGAGCAGTTCTTC. It encodes CSGGRLEGFNEQFF.

CDR3 coding DNA: TGTGCCAGCAGCTCCAGAGAGACAGGGGGCGGCCAAGAGACCCAGTACTTC. It is translated as CASSSRETGGGQETQYF. This chain connects TRBV11-2 to TRBJ2-5; 10 nucleotides align to TRBD1. The CDR3 extends over 17 amino acids. J lost 1 base, V lost 4 bases, and 9 bases had no gene match. Germline CDR1 SGHAT, CDR2 FQNNGV.

The CDR3 is CSVEDPRHANYEQYF. CDR3 in DNA: TGCAGCGTTGAAGATCCCCGACACGCGAACTACGAGCAGTACTTC. V is TRBV29-1 and J is TRBJ2-7; D unresolved. Trimming cost V 0 bases and J 3 bases, with 15 bases left between them. Germline assignment: CDR1 SQVTM and CDR2 ANQGSEA. The length of the CDR3 is 15 residues.

The table lists this clone with a few counts. The V and J genes are TRBV6-1 and TRBJ2-2; no clear D. Germline assignment: CDR1 MNHNS and CDR2 SASEGT. V lost 7 bases to trimming and J lost 1 base, with 10 bases between them. This CDR3 spans 14 amino acids. The CDR3 region is CASMARGNTGELFF. The CDR3 nucleotides read TGTGCCAGCATGGCGCGAGGGAACACCGGGGAGCTGTTTTTT.

The chain joins TRBV25-1 to TRBJ2-1; 8 bases line up with TRBD1. V lost 2 bases to trimming and J lost 7 bases; unmatched junction nucleotides: 7. The CDR3 consists of 15 residues. The V gene's germline CDR1 is MGHDK and CDR2 SYGVNS. This chain's CDR3 is CASSEAGGSRNEQFF. DNA of the CDR3: TGTGCCAGCAGTGAAGCAGGGGGCTCGAGGAATGAGCAGTTCTTC.

This sequence joins TRBV29-1 and TRBJ1-4; D ambiguous. Trimming pared 6 bases from V and 4 bases from J, leaving 6 bases between. Germline V lookup: CDR1 SQVTM, CDR2 ANQGSEA. This CDR3 has 11 amino acids. CDR3 coding DNA: TGCAGCGTGCGGGGTAATGAAAAACTGTTTTTT. Translation gives CSVRGNEKLFF.

J is TRBJ1-1 and V is TRBV19; no clear D. Trimming removed 7 bases at V and 4 bases at J, with 13 bases between. This CDR3 is 13 amino acids long. CDR1 is LNHDA, CDR2 SQIVND, per germline (reference sequence). The CDR3 sequence: CASTLLTRTEAFF. The CDR3 DNA reads TGTGCCAGTACGCTCTTAACACGCACTGAAGCTTTCTTT.

The genes are TRBV27 and TRBJ1-2; a weak D match, TRBD1 (6 bases). Trimming pared 5 bases from V and 6 bases from J, leaving 13 bases between. There are 13 residues in the CDR3. From germline, CDR1 is MNHEY and CDR2 SMNVEV (reference sequence). CDR3 in amino acids: CASSTSGANGYTF. CDR3 nucleotide sequence: TGTGCCAGCAGTACATCAGGGGCCAATGGCTACACCTTC.

This chain links TRBV7-3 with TRBJ2-1; D gene uncertain. The germline gives CDR1 SGHTA, CDR2 FQGTGA. Deletions cut 1 base from V and 4 bases from J, with 5 bases between. The CDR3 runs 13 residues. The CDR3 region has the DNA TGTGCCAGCAGCTTAAACCTATACAATGAGCAGTTCTTC. Translating gives CASSLNLYNEQFF.

The V call is TRBV5-1, the J call TRBJ2-3, with 8 bases that match TRBD1. CDR3 length equals 15 residues. With 0 bases clipped from V and 2 bases from J, the junction kept 2 bases outside the gene matches. Germline CDR1 reads SGHRS; CDR2 reads YFSETQ. The CDR3 loop is CASSLGQGYTDTQYF. The CDR3 DNA reads as TGCGCCAGCAGCTTGGGACAGGGGTACACAGATACGCAGTATTTT. The entire variable domain, with the rest obtained from reference TRBV5-1 and TRBJ2-3, is as follows: KAGVTQTPRYLIKTRGQQVTLSCSPISGHRSVSWYQQTPGQGLQFLFEYFSETQRNKGNFPGRFSGRQFSNSRSEMNVSTLELGDSALYLCASSLGQGYTDTQYFGPGTRLTVL.

This clone was recorded a few times. The rearrangement links TRBV6-6 to TRBJ1-5; TRBD1 matches 10 bases. Germline V gives CDR1 MNHNY, CDR2 SVGAGI (reference sequence). CDR3 length: 16 residues. The V gene end was trimmed by 2 bases and the J gene end by 4 bases; junction bases not matched to a gene: 5. The CDR3 here is CASSYGDRGRNQPQHF. Here the CDR3 DNA reads TGTGCCAGCAGTTACGGTGACAGGGGGCGGAATCAGCCCCAGCATTTT.

The V gene is TRBV5-1, the J gene TRBJ1-1; D unclear. The length of the CDR3 is 13 residues. Trimming pared 0 bases from V and 4 bases from J, leaving 7 bases between. Germline V gives CDR1 SGHRS, CDR2 YFSETQ. The CDR3 region is CASSLGGTTEAFF. Here the CDR3 DNA reads TGCGCCAGCAGCTTGGGAGGAACCACTGAAGCTTTCTTT.

This clone was recorded once. CDR3 region: CASSLVVQGTDEQYF. The CDR3 DNA reads TGTGCCAGCAGTTTAGTCGTGCAGGGGACCGACGAGCAGTACTTC. The chain couples TRBV28 to TRBJ2-7; D is possibly TRBD1 (6 bases). The V and J ends lost 2 bases and 5 bases respectively, with 16 bases between them. In germline, CDR1 is MDHEN, CDR2 SYDVKM. This CDR3 is 15 amino acids long.

The sample holds a few counts of this clone. V and J are TRBV9 and TRBJ2-3, with 11 positions matching TRBD2. The V segment lost 7 bases and the J segment 3 bases; nucleotides outside the gene matches: 7. The germline gives CDR1 SGDLS, CDR2 YYNGEE. The CDR3 runs to 15 residues. The CDR3 is CASGGGLAETDTQYF. CDR3 DNA: TGTGCCAGCGGTGGGGGACTAGCGGAAACAGATACGCAGTATTTT.

J is TRBJ2-1 and V is TRBV9, with 8 bases identical to TRBD2. After removal of 1 base from V and 4 bases from J, the junction contained 7 bases not matched to a gene. This CDR3 is built from 16 residues. The germline V gene has CDR1 SGDLS and CDR2 YYNGEE. The DNA of the CDR3 is TGTGCCAGCAGCGTATCTTGGGCTAGCGGGTACAATGAGCAGTTCTTC. Protein: CASSVSWASGYNEQFF.

The rearrangement uses TRBV7-9 and TRBJ2-3, with 9 bases lining up with TRBD2. Trimming at V came to 4 bases and at J to 4 bases, leaving 12 bases not matched to a gene. The CDR3 consists of 17 residues. CDR1 SEHNR and CDR2 FQNEAQ come from the germline V gene (reference sequence). CDR3 nucleotide sequence: TGTGCCAGCAGCTCTGGCTTCGCGGGAGGGATGGCAGATACGCAGTATTTT. Protein sequence: CASSSGFAGGMADTQYF.

The chain has TRBV5-1 and TRBJ1-5; the D gene is possibly TRBD1 (6 bases). This CDR3 comprises 15 residues. Deletions cut 0 bases from V and 4 bases from J, with 11 bases between. Germline V gene data show CDR1 as SGHRS and CDR2 as YFSETQ. The CDR3 region has the DNA TGCGCCAGCAGCTTGGGGGGGACATCTAATCAGCCCCAGCATTTT. Translating it yields CASSLGGTSNQPQHF.

CDR3 DNA sequence: TGTGCCATCAGCAGGGAGGTCTATGGCTACACCTTC. It specifies CAISREVYGYTF. The chain carries TRBV10-3 and TRBJ1-2; TRBD1 might be the D (5 bases). The CDR3 loop spans 12 amino acids. Germline assignment: CDR1 ENHRY and CDR2 SYGVKD. With 6 bases removed from V and 4 bases from J, the gap between germline ends came to 9 bases.

The chain combines TRBV5-5 with TRBJ1-1, with TRBD1 as a possible D gene (5 bases). There are 12 residues in the CDR3. Between the trimmed V and J ends, which lost 6 bases and 5 bases, there was a span of 11 bases. Germline V lookup: CDR1 SGHKS, CDR2 YYEKEE (reference sequence). DNA for the CDR3: TGTGCCAGCAAACGGCCAGGGACTGAAGCTTTCTTT. It codes for CASKRPGTEAFF. Full variable domain (missing parts from reference TRBV5-5 and TRBJ1-1): DAGVTQSPTHLIKTRGQQVTLRCSPISGHKSVSWYQQVLGQGPQFIFQYYEKEERGRGNFPDRFSARQFPNYSSELNVNALLLGDSALYLCASKRPGTEAFFGQGTRLTVV.

The chain combines TRBV25-1 with TRBJ2-7; 7 bases map to TRBD1. Per germline, CDR1 MGHDK and CDR2 SYGVNS. The CDR3 is made up of 14 amino acids. V gave up 4 bases and J gave up 5 bases; unmatched junction bases: 8. CDR3 sequence: CASSVGTARNEQYF. DNA for the CDR3: TGTGCCAGCAGTGTAGGGACAGCGCGCAACGAGCAGTACTTC.

The chain employs TRBV6-5 and TRBJ2-7; D gene unclear. Trimming cost V 7 bases and J 2 bases, with 18 bases left between them. Germline CDR1 MNHEY, CDR2 SVGAGI. This CDR3 contains 15 residues. The CDR3, as DNA: TGTGCCAGCACCCGATCTGAGGTCCTCCCCTACGAGCAGTACTTC. The encoded protein is CASTRSEVLPYEQYF.

This clone was counted a few times. This chain links TRBV5-1 with TRBJ2-5; the match to TRBD2 covers 8 bases. Trimming cost V 4 bases and J 4 bases; bases outside gene matches: 9. The CDR3 length is 15 residues. Germline-derived CDR1 and CDR2 are SGHRS and YFSETQ. The CDR3 region has the DNA TGCGCCAGCAGCCTCCTGACTAGCGAGGCAGAGACCCAGTACTTC. Translated: CASSLLTSEAETQYF.

The rearrangement links TRBV7-3 to TRBJ1-1; TRBD1 matches at 10 bases. Germline CDR1 SGHTA, CDR2 FQGTGA. The J segment lost 7 bases and the V segment lost 2 bases, leaving 7 bases of the junction unmatched. This CDR3 has 15 residues. Here the CDR3 reads CASSLAPGQGNEAFF. CDR3 DNA sequence: TGTGCCAGCAGCTTAGCCCCGGGACAGGGGAATGAAGCTTTCTTT.

The count of this clone is one. The genes are TRBV18 and TRBJ1-1; D is possibly TRBD1 (5 bases). Germline V gene data show CDR1 as KGHSH and CDR2 as LQKENI. Trimming removed 3 bases at V and 7 bases at J, with 15 bases between. The CDR3 is 14 amino acids. CDR3 region: CASSPGGVIREAFF. CDR3 DNA: TGTGCCAGCTCACCGGGGGGGGTGATCCGTGAAGCTTTCTTT.

The chain joins TRBV11-3 to TRBJ2-2; possibly TRBD1 for D (6 bases). Germline lookup yields CDR1 SGHNT and CDR2 YENEEA. The V end lost 5 bases, the J end lost 4 bases, and 11 bases lay between the germline ends. This CDR3 has 14 residues. Here the CDR3 reads CASSPQGSTGELFF. The DNA of the CDR3 is TGTGCCAGCAGCCCCCAGGGGAGCACCGGGGAGCTGTTTTTT. The entire variable domain, with the rest obtained from reference TRBV11-3 and TRBJ2-2, is as follows: EAGVVQSPRYKIIEKKQPVAFWCNPISGHNTLYWYLQNLGQGPELLIRYENEEAVDDSQLPKDRFSAERLKGVDSTLKIQPAELGDSAVYLCASSPQGSTGELFFGEGSRLTVL.

This rearrangement joins TRBV7-3 to TRBJ2-6; 7 nucleotides agree with TRBD1. The CDR3 is 18 residues long. Germline assignment: CDR1 SGHTA and CDR2 FQGTGA. Unmatched junction bases numbered 6, after V lost 1 base and J lost 0 bases. The CDR3: CASSLNAGGSSGANVLTF. The CDR3, as DNA: TGTGCCAGCAGCTTAAATGCAGGGGGAAGCTCTGGGGCCAACGTCCTGACTTTC.

The chain employs TRBV5-1 and TRBJ2-2; maybe TRBD1 (6 bases). Trimming left V 5 bases short and J 5 bases short, with 16 bases between. In germline, CDR1 is SGHRS, CDR2 YFSETQ. CDR3 size: 15 residues. Written as DNA, the CDR3 is TGCGCCAGCAGGGACGGACAGATGGGAACCGGGGAGCTGTTTTTT. This codes for CASRDGQMGTGELFF.